This T cell receptor beta chain came from a study of blood T cells in healthy people across ages. With a J-beta primer mix and a sample-barcoded 5' primer, a second PCR ran about 6 to 11 cycles. TCRdb passed the 5' RACE reads through MiXCR, listing each CDR3 protein once. This table has hundreds of thousands of distinct CDR3 sequences, 58% appearing once. V lost 6 bases to trimming and J lost 2 bases; unmatched junction nucleotides: 3. CDR1 and CDR2 (germline): MNHEY, SVGEGT. The CDR3 spans 14 residues. This receptor was obtained from a man aged 25 to 40 in good health. The rearrangement links TRBV6-2 or TRBV6-3 to TRBJ2-1, with 8 bases that match TRBD1. Sequences were obtained from blood. As DNA, the CDR3 is TGTGCCAGCAGGGGGACAGGCACCTACAATGAGCAGTTCTTC. Translating it yields CASRGTGTYNEQFF.